A single sample gave rise to the 9 T cell receptor beta chains below, sequenced in a study of blood T cells in healthy people across ages (dated by TCRdb to about 2015). The library was obtained by 5' RACE. The sequencer listed for this sample is Illumina HiSeq 2500. A second roughly 6 to 12 cycle PCR used a sample-barcoded 5' primer and a J-beta primer mix. TCRdb reprocessed the public reads (quality trimming at Q25 with fastp, clone calling with MiXCR) and kept in-frame beta chains. Each entry merges the rows of one CDR3 protein and shows their most common DNA and genes. The sample data list 700,000 or so distinct CDR3 sequences, and 22% of these were observed just once. Of the sample, under 25% falls within the top ten clones. Sequences were obtained from blood. These receptors were collected from a man between 65 and 85 years old in good health.

The chain has TRBV24-1 and TRBJ1-2; D ambiguous. V lost 2 bases to trimming and J lost 8 bases, with 14 bases between them. Germline CDR1 reads KGHDR; CDR2 reads SFDVKD. CDR3 size: 14 residues. In DNA form, the CDR3 reads TGTGCCACCAGTGATTCGGGAGGGCCGGGCGGCTACACCTTC. Translating it yields CATSDSGGPGGYTF.

The chain is built from TRBV28 and TRBJ1-5, with D maybe TRBD1 (6 bases). CDR1 and CDR2 (germline): MDHEN, SYDVKM. V shed 5 bases and J shed 6 bases, with 20 bases lying between them. This CDR3 region has 16 residues. The CDR3 region is CASSRKRSPRGQPQHF. CDR3 bases: TGTGCCAGCAGTCGTAAAAGGTCTCCCAGGGGTCAGCCCCAGCATTTT.

The chain couples TRBV29-1 to TRBJ2-7, with D perhaps assigned TRBD1 or TRBD2 (5 bases each). CDR1 and CDR2 (germline): SQVTM, ANQGSEA. V lost 7 bases and J 2 bases, leaving 9 bases between the germline ends. The CDR3 spans 11 residues. The CDR3 loop reads CSGGETYEQYF. The CDR3 DNA is TGCAGCGGAGGGGAGACCTACGAGCAGTACTTC.

At least ten counts were recorded for this clonotype. The CDR3 sequence is CASSFIAGNTGELFF. CDR3 in DNA: TGCGCCAGCAGCTTTATCGCAGGGAACACCGGGGAGCTGTTTTTT. The gene calls are TRBV5-1 and TRBJ2-2, with D hard to call. Trimming took off 2 bases at V and 1 base at J, with 9 bases between the two ends. The length of the CDR3 is 15 residues. CDR1 is SGHRS and CDR2 is YFSETQ in the germline V gene.

The table lists this clonotype with a few counts. This chain joins TRBV20-1 and TRBJ2-7; 7 nucleotides align to TRBD2. CDR3 length: 14 amino acids. Germline CDR1 DFQATT, CDR2 SNEGSKA (reference sequence). J was trimmed by 7 bases and V by 6 bases; bases with no gene match: 15. The CDR3 reads CSAARTGGTWEQYF. CDR3 nucleotide sequence: TGCAGTGCAGCGCGAACCGGGGGGACTTGGGAGCAGTACTTC.

The chain employs TRBV7-2 and TRBJ2-5; D remains unclear. The CDR3 has 13 residues. Trimming took 3 bases from V and 5 from J, leaving 10 bases between them. Germline CDR1 SGHTA, CDR2 FQGNSA. In DNA, the CDR3 is TGTGCCAGCAGCTTGAAGGGTAGTGAGACCCAGTACTTC. Residues: CASSLKGSETQYF.

The chain is built from TRBV27 and TRBJ2-1; 9 nucleotides line up with TRBD2. V lost 6 bases to trimming and J lost 3 bases; unmatched junction nucleotides: 12. CDR1 and CDR2 (germline): MNHEY, SMNVEV (reference sequence). This CDR3 comprises 17 residues. CDR3 in amino acids: CASRLQASGVFYNEQFF. The CDR3 coding sequence is TGTGCCAGCAGACTGCAGGCTAGCGGGGTATTCTACAATGAGCAGTTCTTC.

The CDR3 is CASSQDRSLDNEQFF. The CDR3 DNA reads as TGCGCCAGCAGCCAAGATCGGTCCTTAGACAATGAGCAGTTCTTC. The chain combines TRBV4-1 with TRBJ2-1, with unresolved D. CDR1 and CDR2 from the germline V gene are MGHRA and YSYEKL. V lost 0 bases to trimming and J lost 5 bases, with 11 bases between them. This CDR3 is 15 amino acids long.

Only a few counts were recorded for this clonotype. DNA of the CDR3: TGCGCCAGCAGCCAGGACATTAGCGGGAGGGCCTGGAATGAGCAGTTCTTC. It yields the protein CASSQDISGRAWNEQFF. V gene TRBV4-3 combines with J gene TRBJ2-5, with 11 positions matching TRBD2. The DNA end lines up better with TRBJ2-1; the J call may be wrong. Germline-derived CDR1 and CDR2 are LGHNA and YSLEER. The CDR3 sequence is 17 residues long.